Listed below are T cell receptor beta chains from one sample, sequenced in a study of spatial heterogeneity in lung cancer. Each CDR3 protein is one row after TCRdb ran MiXCR on the 5' RACE reads. This sample carries over 6,000 distinct CDR3 sequences, 5% to 5.5% of them seen once, and the ten largest clones take 30% to 45%. The sequencing used PBMCs, collected at surgery. The receptor source for this set is a male donor with early-stage non-small cell lung cancer. Each CDR3 is given with its conserved first and last residue.

v_call cdr3_aa
TRBV28 CASRETGGNYGYTF
TRBV29-1 CSVIAAPTRQFF
TRBV19 CATGRGEGTGELFF
TRBV19 CASIPQGAEGTEAFF
TRBV5-1 CASSLLAGVDYNEQFF
TRBV9 CASSAGTSGRVLRETQYF
TRBV18 CASSLRQGANTEAFF
TRBV10-3 CAISESGRANSPLHF
TRBV7-8 CASSTQSSSYNEQFF
TRBV15 CATSRDQGARSTGNTIYF
TRBV20-1 CSGAGERETQYF
TRBV7-9 CASSLVGGAYNEQFF
TRBV3-1 CASSQRDRGGEQYF
TRBV6-2/TRBV6-3 CASSLAGGTYNEQFF
TRBV5-1 CASTPSGQGAEQYF
TRBV7-9 CASSLGGGDYSKLNEQFF
TRBV4-2 CASSQGGGANTDTQYF
TRBV11-2 CASSPPAAYEQYF